Listed below are T cell receptor beta chains from one sample, sequenced in a study of CD8+ T cells in alopecia areata. The table came from immunoSEQ multiplex PCR; TCRdb's copy has only in-frame clones and leaves some out. This table has about 69,000 clones, approximately 58% appearing once. This specimen consisted of CD8+ T cells sorted from blood, obtained at week 0. The source is a human donor with alopecia areata. Each CDR3 is given with its conserved first and last residue. A D gene is named only where the DNA matches it firmly. Rows give clone size only sometimes, using once, few, many, or a class for an expanded clone.

V	J	size	D	CDR3	DNA
TRBV7-6	TRBJ1-3	once	.	CASSLGGLPNTIYF	TGTGCCAGCAGCTTAGGAGGACTCCCGAACACCATATATTTT
TRBV29-1	TRBJ2-5	few	TRBD2	CSVPGGARSETQYF	TGCAGCGTGCCGGGGGGGGCGAGGTCAGAGACCCAGTACTTC
TRBV19	TRBJ2-2	few	.	CAGRSDTGELFF	TGTGCCGGAAGGTCGGATACCGGGGAGCTGTTTTTT
TRBV29-1	TRBJ1-1	few	.	CSVEMNTEAFF	TGCAGCGTCGAGATGAACACTGAAGCTTTCTTT
TRBV2	TRBJ2-7	.	.	CASSPTRRGSEQYF	TGTGCCAGCAGCCCAACACGGCGTGGAAGCGAGCAGTACTTC
TRBV29-1	TRBJ2-7	once	.	CSVYGRGVYEQYF	TGCAGCGTTTATGGACGGGGAGTCTACGAGCAGTACTTC
TRBV14	TRBJ1-1	.	.	CASSQDSKVVAFF	TGTGCCAGCAGCCAAGATAGTAAGGTGGTTGCTTTCTTT
TRBV19	TRBJ1-1	few	TRBD1	CASETGSAEAFF	TGTGCCAGTGAGACAGGGTCGGCTGAAGCTTTCTTT
TRBV29-1	TRBJ1-1	few	.	CSVEDEGTEAFF	TGCAGCGTTGAAGATGAGGGCACTGAAGCTTTCTTT
TRBV5-6	TRBJ2-3	once	.	CASSLSGPYDTQYF	TGTGCCAGCAGCTTGAGTGGGCCATACGATACGCAGTATTTT
TRBV4-1	TRBJ1-6	.	TRBD1	CASSQDPGTGNSPLHF	TGCGCCAGCAGCCAAGATCCGGGGACAGGGAATTCACCCCTCCACTTT
TRBV6-5	TRBJ2-2	.	.	CASSPFKTRELFF	TGTGCCAGCAGCCCCTTTAAGACCCGGGAGCTGTTTTTT
TRBV2	TRBJ2-7	many	.	CASSLDPTFSYEQYF	TGTGCCAGCAGCTTAGATCCCACGTTCTCCTACGAGCAGTACTTC
TRBV9	TRBJ2-3	.	TRBD2	CASSGSGSPTDTQYF	TGTGCCAGCAGCGGTAGCGGGAGCCCCACAGATACGCAGTATTTT
TRBV29-1	TRBJ1-1	.	.	CSVDKGQGEAFF	TGCAGCGTTGACAAAGGGCAAGGGGAAGCTTTCTTT
TRBV20-1	TRBJ2-5	.	.	CSQGSGETQYF	TGCAGTCAGGGGTCTGGGGAGACCCAGTACTTC
TRBV29-1	TRBJ2-2	few	.	CSVGFYTGELFF	TGCAGCGTTGGGTTCTATACCGGGGAGCTGTTTTTT
TRBV29-1	TRBJ1-1	.	.	CSTGMNTEAFF	TGCAGCACGGGGATGAACACTGAAGCTTTCTTT
TRBV9	TRBJ2-7	.	TRBD2	CASSPYGGANYEQYF	TGTGCCAGCAGCCCGTACGGGGGGGCCAACTACGAGCAGTACTTC
TRBV11-2	TRBJ1-2	.	.	CASSLDSQGLDGYTF	TGTGCCAGCAGCTTAGATTCGCAGGGTTTAGACGGCTACACCTTC
TRBV23-1	TRBJ1-6	.	.	CASSPELSYNSPLHF	TGCGCCAGCAGTCCAGAACTCTCCTATAATTCACCCCTCCACTTT
TRBV7-9	TRBJ2-4	.	.	CASSGAGTILAKNIQYF	TGTGCCAGCAGCGGAGCCGGGACGATATTAGCCAAAAACATTCAGTACTTC
TRBV27	TRBJ1-5	few	.	CASRPGTYRFSNQPQHF	TGTGCCAGCAGACCCGGGACCTACCGCTTTAGCAATCAGCCCCAGCATTTT
TRBV28	TRBJ2-6	.	TRBD1	CASSLWDRGSGANVLTF	TGTGCCAGCAGTTTATGGGACAGGGGGAGTGGGGCCAACGTCCTGACTTTC
TRBV6-5	TRBJ1-2	.	.	CASSERGLNYGYTF	TGTGCCAGCAGTGAGAGGGGGTTAAACTATGGCTACACCTTC
TRBV25-1	TRBJ2-5	.	.	CASGKDGYQETQYF	TGTGCCAGCGGAAAGGACGGATACCAAGAGACCCAGTACTTC
TRBV7-9	TRBJ1-2	few	TRBD1	CASSLRRGQNSMDGYTF	TGTGCCAGCAGCTTAAGGCGGGGACAGAACTCTATGGATGGCTACACCTTC
TRBV29-1	TRBJ2-7	.	.	CSAEGTGYEQYF	TGCAGCGCTGAAGGAACCGGGTACGAGCAGTACTTC
TRBV29-1	TRBJ2-7	.	.	CSVGPQENSYEQYF	TGCAGCGTTGGACCACAAGAAAACTCCTACGAGCAGTACTTC
TRBV7-9	TRBJ2-4	.	TRBD2	CASSWTSGTILAKNIQYF	TGTGCCAGCAGCTGGACTAGCGGGACAATACTAGCCAAAAACATTCAGTACTTC
TRBV27	TRBJ2-5	.	.	CASSPGLTLGRRETQYF	TGTGCCAGCAGCCCAGGATTGACCCTGGGAAGGAGAGAGACCCAGTACTTC
TRBV7-8	TRBJ2-7	few	TRBD2	CASSLSSGVPYEQYF	TGTGCCAGCAGCTTATCTAGCGGAGTCCCTTACGAGCAGTACTTC
TRBV18	TRBJ2-1	.	.	CASSPEGGVNNEQFF	TGTGCCAGCTCACCAGAGGGGGGAGTCAACAATGAGCAGTTCTTC
TRBV4-1	TRBJ2-5	.	.	CASSRTRSSGDTQETQYF	TGCGCCAGCAGTCGGACAAGATCATCGGGCGACACCCAGGAGACCCAGTACTTC
TRBV23-1	TRBJ2-1	.	TRBD1	CASSRFTGQGLF	TGCGCCAGCAGCCGATTCACGGGACAGGGACTCTTC
TRBV29-1	TRBJ2-1	.	.	CSVDSSSFRSDEQFF	TGCAGCGTTGACTCAAGTAGTTTTCGTTCCGATGAGCAGTTCTTC
TRBV5-1	TRBJ1-1	.	.	CASSWWGRNTEAFF	TGCGCCAGCAGCTGGTGGGGGAGGAACACTGAAGCTTTCTTT
TRBV18	TRBJ2-2	few	.	CASSPTGGPGELFF	TGTGCCAGCTCACCTACAGGTGGACCCGGGGAGCTGTTTTTT
TRBV13	TRBJ2-3	few	TRBD2	CASSSTSLAGVSDTQYF	TGTGCCAGCAGCTCTACTTCACTAGCGGGAGTTTCTGATACGCAGTATTTT
TRBV9	TRBJ2-7	.	.	CASSVTGFTYEQYF	TGTGCCAGCAGCGTAACAGGATTCACCTACGAGCAGTACTTC